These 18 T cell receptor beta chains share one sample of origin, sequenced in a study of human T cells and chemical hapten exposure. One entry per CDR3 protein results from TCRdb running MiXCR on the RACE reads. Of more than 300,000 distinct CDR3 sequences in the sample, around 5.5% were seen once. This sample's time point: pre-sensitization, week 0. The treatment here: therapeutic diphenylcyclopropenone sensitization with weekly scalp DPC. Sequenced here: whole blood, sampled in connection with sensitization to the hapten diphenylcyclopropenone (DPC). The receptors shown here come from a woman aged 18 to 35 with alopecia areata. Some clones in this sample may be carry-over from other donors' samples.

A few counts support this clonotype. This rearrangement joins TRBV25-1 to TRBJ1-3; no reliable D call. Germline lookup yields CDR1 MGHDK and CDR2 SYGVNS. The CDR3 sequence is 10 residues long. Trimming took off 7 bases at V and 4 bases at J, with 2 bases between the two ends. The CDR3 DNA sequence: TGTGCCAGCATCGGAAACACCATATATTTT. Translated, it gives CASIGNTIYF.

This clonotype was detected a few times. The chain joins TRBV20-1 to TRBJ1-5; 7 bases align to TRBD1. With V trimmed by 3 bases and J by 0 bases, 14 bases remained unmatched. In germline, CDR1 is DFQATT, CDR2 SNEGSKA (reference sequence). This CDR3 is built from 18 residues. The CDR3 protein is CSASIVAGQINSNQPQHF. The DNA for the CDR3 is TGCAGTGCTAGTATTGTCGCGGGACAGATCAATAGCAATCAGCCCCAGCATTTT.

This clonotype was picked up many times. The CDR3 loop reads CSARVQTGETQYF. The CDR3 DNA sequence: TGCAGTGCTAGGGTGCAGACCGGAGAGACCCAGTACTTC. The chain employs TRBV20-1 and TRBJ2-5; unclear D gene. V lost 3 bases and J 4 bases, leaving 12 bases between the germline ends. Germline V CDR1 and CDR2: DFQATT, SNEGSKA (reference sequence). There are 13 residues in the CDR3.

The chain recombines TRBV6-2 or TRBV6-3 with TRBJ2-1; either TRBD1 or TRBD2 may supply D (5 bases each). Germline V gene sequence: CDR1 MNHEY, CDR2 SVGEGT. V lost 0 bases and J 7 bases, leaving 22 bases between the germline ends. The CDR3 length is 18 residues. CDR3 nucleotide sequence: TGTGCCAGCAGTTACTCGAGGGCAGGGATGATATTCCAAAATGAGCAGTTCTTC. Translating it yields CASSYSRAGMIFQNEQFF.

CDR3 sequence reads: CASSRYPSGGADTQYF. The CDR3 coding sequence is TGTGCCAGCAGTCGATACCCAAGCGGGGGGGCCGATACGCAGTATTTT. The chain uses TRBV2 and TRBJ2-3; the match to TRBD2 covers 10 bases. Trimming removed 5 bases from V and 6 bases from J; junction bases left unmatched: 11. Germline V CDR1 and CDR2: SNHLY, FYNNEI. This CDR3 is built from 16 residues.

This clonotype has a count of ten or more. The CDR3 loop is CASSFQGLSTDTQYF. The CDR3 bases are TGTGCCAGCAGCTTTCAGGGTCTTAGCACAGATACGCAGTATTTT. This chain connects TRBV7-9 to TRBJ2-3; D may be TRBD1 (5 bases). Germline V gene sequence: CDR1 SEHNR, CDR2 FQNEAQ (reference sequence). CDR3 size: 15 residues. V shed 3 bases and J shed 0 bases, with 10 bases lying between them.

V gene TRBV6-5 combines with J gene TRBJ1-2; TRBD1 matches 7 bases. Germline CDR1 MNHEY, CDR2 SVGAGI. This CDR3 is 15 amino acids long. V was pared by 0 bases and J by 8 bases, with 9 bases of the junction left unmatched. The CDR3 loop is CASSYSFGQDIGYTF. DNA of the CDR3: TGTGCCAGCAGTTACTCGTTCGGACAGGACATCGGCTACACCTTC.

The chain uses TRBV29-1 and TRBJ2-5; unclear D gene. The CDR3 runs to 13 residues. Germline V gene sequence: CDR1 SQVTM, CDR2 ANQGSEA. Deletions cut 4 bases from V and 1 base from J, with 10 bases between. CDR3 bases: TGCAGCGTTGTAGGCAAGCTCCAAGAGACCCAGTACTTC. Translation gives CSVVGKLQETQYF.

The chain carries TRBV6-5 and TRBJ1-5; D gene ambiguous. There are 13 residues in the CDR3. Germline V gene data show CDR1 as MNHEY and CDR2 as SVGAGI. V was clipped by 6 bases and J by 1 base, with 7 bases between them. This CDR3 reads CASSAASNQPQHF. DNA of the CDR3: TGTGCCAGCAGCGCGGCCAGCAATCAGCCCCAGCATTTT.

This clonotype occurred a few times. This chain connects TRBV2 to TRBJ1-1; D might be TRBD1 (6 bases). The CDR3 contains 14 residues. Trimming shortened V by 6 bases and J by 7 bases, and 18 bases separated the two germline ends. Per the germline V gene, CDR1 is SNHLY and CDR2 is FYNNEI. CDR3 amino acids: CASSGRGGRGEAFF. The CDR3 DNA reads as TGTGCCAGCAGCGGCCGCGGGGGGCGAGGTGAAGCTTTCTTT.

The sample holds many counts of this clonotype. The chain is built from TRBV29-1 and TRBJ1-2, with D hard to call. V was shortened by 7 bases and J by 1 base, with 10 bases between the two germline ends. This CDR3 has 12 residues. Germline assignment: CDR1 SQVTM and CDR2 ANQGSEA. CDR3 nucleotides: TGCAGCGGCATGGACCTTAACTATGGCTACACCTTC. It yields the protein CSGMDLNYGYTF. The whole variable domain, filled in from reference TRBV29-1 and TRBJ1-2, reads SAVISQKPSRDICQRGTSLTIQCQVDSQVTMMFWYRQQPGQSLTLIATANQGSEATYESGFVIDKFPISRPNLTFSTLTVSNMSPEDSSIYLCSGMDLNYGYTFGSGTRLTVV.

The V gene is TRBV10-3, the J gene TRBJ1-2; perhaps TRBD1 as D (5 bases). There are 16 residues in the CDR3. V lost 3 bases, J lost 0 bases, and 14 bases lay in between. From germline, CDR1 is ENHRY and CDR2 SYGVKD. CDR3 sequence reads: CAISDLLDKTNYGYTF. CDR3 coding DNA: TGTGCCATCAGTGACCTCCTGGACAAGACTAACTATGGCTACACCTTC.

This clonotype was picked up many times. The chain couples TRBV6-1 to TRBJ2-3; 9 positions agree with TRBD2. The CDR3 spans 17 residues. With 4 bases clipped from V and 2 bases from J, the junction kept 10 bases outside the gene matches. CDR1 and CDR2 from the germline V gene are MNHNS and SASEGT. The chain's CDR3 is CASSVPRLAEITDTQYF. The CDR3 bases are TGTGCCAGCAGTGTCCCTAGACTAGCGGAGATCACAGATACGCAGTATTTT.

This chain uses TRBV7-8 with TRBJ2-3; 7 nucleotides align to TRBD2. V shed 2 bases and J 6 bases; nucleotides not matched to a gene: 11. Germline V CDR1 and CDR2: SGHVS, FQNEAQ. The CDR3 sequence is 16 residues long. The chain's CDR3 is CASSLNSHGGSDTQYF. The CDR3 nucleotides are TGTGCCAGCAGCTTAAATAGCCACGGGGGGTCGGATACGCAGTATTTT.

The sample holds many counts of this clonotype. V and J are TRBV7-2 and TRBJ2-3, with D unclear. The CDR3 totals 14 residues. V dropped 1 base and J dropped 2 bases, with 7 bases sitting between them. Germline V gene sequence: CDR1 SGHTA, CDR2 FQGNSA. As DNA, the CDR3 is TGTGCCAGCAGCTTAGATTCCCTCACAGATACGCAGTATTTT. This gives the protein CASSLDSLTDTQYF.

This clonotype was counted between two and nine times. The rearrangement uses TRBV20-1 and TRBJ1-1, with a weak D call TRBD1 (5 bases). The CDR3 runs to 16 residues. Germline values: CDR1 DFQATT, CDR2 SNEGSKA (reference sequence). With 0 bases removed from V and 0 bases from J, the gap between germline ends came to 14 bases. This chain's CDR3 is CSARDLQGTMNTEAFF. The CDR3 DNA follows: TGCAGTGCTAGAGATTTGCAGGGAACTATGAACACTGAAGCTTTCTTT.

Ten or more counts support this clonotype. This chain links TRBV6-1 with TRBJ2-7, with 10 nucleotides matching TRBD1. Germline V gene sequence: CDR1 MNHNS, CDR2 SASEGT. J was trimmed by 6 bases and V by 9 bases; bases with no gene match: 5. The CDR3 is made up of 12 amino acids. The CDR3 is CASEGQGFEQYF. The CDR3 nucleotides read TGTGCCAGTGAGGGACAGGGGTTCGAGCAGTACTTC.

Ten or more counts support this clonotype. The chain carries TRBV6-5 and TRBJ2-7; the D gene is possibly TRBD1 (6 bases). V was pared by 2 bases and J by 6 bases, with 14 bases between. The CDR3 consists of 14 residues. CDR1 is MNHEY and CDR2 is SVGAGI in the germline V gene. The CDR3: CASSYRGRGSEQYF. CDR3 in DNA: TGTGCCAGCAGTTACCGCGGCAGGGGAAGCGAGCAGTACTTC.